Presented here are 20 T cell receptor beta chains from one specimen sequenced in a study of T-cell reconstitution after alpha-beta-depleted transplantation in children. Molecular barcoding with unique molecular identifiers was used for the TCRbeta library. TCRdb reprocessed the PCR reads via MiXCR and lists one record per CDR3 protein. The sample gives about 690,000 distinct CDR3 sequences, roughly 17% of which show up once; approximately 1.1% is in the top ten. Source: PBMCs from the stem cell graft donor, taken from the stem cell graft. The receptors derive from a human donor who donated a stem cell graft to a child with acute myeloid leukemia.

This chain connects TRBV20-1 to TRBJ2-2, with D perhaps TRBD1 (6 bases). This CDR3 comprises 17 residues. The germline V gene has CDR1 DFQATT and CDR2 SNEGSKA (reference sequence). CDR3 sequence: CSATRPGTRGNTGELFF. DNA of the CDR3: TGCAGCGCCACGAGGCCGGGGACAAGGGGGAACACCGGGGAGCTGTTTTTT.

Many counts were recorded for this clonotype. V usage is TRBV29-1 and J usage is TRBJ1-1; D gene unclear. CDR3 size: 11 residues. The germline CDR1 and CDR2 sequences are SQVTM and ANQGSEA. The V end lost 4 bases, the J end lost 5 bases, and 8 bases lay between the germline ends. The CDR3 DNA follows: TGCAGCGTTGGGGTTGGAACTGAAGCTTTCTTT. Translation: CSVGVGTEAFF.

The DNA of the CDR3 is TGCAGTGCTAAACCAGTGGGGCAGGGGGTTCTGGGGACCCAGTACTTC. It encodes CSAKPVGQGVLGTQYF. This chain connects TRBV20-1 to TRBJ2-5, with 7 bases that match TRBD1. This CDR3 contains 16 residues. Germline CDR1 reads DFQATT; CDR2 reads SNEGSKA (reference sequence). With V trimmed by 4 bases and J by 7 bases, 18 bases remained unmatched.

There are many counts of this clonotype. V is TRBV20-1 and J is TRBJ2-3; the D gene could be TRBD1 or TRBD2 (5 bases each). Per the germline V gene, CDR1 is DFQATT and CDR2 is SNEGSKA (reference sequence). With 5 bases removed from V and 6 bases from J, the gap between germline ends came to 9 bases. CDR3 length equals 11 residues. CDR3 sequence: CSAARGDTQYF. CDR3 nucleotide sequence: TGCAGTGCTGCACGGGGCGATACGCAGTATTTT.

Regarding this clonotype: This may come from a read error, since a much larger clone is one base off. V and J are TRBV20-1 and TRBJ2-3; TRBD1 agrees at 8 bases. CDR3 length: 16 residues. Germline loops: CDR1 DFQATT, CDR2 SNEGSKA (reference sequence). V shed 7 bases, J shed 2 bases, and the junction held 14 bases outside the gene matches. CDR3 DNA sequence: TGCAGTGGGGGGACAGGAGGGTTTTTGGTCACAGATACGCAGTATTTT. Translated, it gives CSGGTGGFLVTDTQYF.

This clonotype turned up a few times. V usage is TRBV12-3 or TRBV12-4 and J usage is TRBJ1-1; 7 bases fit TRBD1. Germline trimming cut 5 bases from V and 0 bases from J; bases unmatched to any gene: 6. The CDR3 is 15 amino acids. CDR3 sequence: CASSRAGQLNTEAFF. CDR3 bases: TGTGCCAGCAGTCGGGCGGGACAGTTGAACACTGAAGCTTTCTTT.

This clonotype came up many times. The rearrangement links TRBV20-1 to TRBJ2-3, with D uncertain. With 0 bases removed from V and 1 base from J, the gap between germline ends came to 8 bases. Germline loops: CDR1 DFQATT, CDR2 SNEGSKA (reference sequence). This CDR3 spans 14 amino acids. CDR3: CSARDLDRTDTQYF. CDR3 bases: TGCAGTGCTAGAGATCTCGACCGCACAGATACGCAGTATTTT.

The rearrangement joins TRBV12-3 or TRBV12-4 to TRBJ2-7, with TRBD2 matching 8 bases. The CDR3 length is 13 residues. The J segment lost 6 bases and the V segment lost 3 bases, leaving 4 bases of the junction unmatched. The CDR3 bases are TGTGCCAGCAGTTTCGGGGGGGCGCTCGAGCAGTACGTC. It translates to CASSFGGALEQYV.

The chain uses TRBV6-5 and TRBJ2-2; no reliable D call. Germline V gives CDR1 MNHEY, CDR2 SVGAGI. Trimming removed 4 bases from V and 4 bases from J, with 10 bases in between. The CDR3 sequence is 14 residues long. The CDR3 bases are TGTGCCAGCAGTTCTCAAAGCTTCACCGGGGAGCTGTTTTTT. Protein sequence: CASSSQSFTGELFF.

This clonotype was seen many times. CDR3 residues: CSADSGVLNTEAFF. The CDR3, as DNA: TGCAGTGCCGATTCAGGGGTTTTGAACACTGAAGCTTTCTTT. The rearrangement joins TRBV20-1 to TRBJ1-1, with D perhaps TRBD1 (6 bases). CDR1 and CDR2 from the germline V gene are DFQATT and SNEGSKA (reference sequence). The V gene lost 6 bases and the J gene lost 0 bases, with 14 bases spanning the gap. The CDR3 has 14 residues.

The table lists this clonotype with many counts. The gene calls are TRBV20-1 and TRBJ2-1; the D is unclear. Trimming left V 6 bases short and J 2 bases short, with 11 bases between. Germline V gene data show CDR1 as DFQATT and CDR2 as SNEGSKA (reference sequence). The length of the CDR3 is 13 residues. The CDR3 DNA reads TGCAGTGCCGCAGTTGCCACCTACAATGAGCAGTTCTTC. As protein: CSAAVATYNEQFF.

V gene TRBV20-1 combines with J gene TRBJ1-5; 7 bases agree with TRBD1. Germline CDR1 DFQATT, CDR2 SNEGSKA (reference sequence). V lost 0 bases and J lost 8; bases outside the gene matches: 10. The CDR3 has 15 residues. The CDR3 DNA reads TGCAGTGCTAGAGATCCCTACAGGGGAGTAGAGCCCCAGCATTTT. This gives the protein CSARDPYRGVEPQHF.

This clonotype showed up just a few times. CDR3 region: CASSERRGGYGYTF. For the CDR3, the DNA is TGTGCCAGCAGTGAACGGAGGGGAGGGTATGGCTACACCTTC. The gene calls are TRBV2 and TRBJ1-2, with a weak D call TRBD1 (5 bases). V gave up 2 bases and J gave up 5 bases, with 12 bases separating them. From germline, CDR1 is SNHLY and CDR2 FYNNEI. The CDR3 totals 14 residues.

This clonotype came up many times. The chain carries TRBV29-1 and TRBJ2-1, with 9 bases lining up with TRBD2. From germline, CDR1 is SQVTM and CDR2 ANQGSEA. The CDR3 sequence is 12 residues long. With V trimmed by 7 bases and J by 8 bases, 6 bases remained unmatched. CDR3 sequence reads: CSGAGGTYEQFF. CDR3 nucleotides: TGCAGCGGCGCGGGGGGGACTTATGAGCAGTTCTTC.

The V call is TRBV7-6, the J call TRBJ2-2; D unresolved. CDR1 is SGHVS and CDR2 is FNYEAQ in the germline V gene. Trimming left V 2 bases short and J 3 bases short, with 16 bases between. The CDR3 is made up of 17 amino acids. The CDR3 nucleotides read TGTGCCAGCAGCTTAATGGCTCCGGAGACTTACACCGGGGAGCTGTTTTTT. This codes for CASSLMAPETYTGELFF.

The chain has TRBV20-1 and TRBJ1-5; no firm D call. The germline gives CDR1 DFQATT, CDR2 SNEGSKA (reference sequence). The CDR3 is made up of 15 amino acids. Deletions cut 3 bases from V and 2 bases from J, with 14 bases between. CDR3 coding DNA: TGCAGTGCTAGCCCCTGGGGTGAGGGCAATCAGCCCCAGCATTTT. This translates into CSASPWGEGNQPQHF.

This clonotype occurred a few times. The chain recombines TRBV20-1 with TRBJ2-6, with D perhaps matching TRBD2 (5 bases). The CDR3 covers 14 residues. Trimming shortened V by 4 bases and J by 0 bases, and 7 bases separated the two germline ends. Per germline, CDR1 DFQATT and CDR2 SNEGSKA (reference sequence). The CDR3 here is CSATGSSGANVLTF. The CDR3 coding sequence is TGCAGTGCTACGGGAAGCTCTGGGGCCAACGTCCTGACTTTC.

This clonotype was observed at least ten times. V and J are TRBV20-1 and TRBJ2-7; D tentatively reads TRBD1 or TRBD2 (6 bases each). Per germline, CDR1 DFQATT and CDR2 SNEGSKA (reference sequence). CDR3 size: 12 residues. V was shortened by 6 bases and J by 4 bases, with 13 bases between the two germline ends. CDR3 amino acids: CSARDTLYEQYF. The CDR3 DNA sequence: TGCAGTGCGCGGGACACATTGTACGAGCAGTACTTC.

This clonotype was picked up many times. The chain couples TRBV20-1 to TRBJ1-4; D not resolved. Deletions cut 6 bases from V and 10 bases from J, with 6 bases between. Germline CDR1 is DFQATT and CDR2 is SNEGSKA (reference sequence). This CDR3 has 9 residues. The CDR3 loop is CSAPRKLFF. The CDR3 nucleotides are TGCAGTGCCCCGAGAAAACTGTTTTTT.

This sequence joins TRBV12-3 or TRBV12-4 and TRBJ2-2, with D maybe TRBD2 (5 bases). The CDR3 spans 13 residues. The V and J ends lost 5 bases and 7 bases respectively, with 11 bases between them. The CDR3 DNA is TGTGCCAGCAGTACCGCTCGGGGCGGGGAGCTGTTTTTT. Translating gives CASSTARGGELFF.